The 15 T cell receptor beta chains listed next were all sequenced from one sample in a study of metastatic and nonmetastatic thyroid tumors. TCRdb re-clonotyped the PCR reads via MiXCR. The sample contains 65,000 or so clones, approximately 4.1% of which appear only once. Not a single patient had been given any form of treatment at any point before undergoing thyroid surgery. The specimen was blood. These receptors were obtained from a female donor with papillary thyroid cancer or a benign thyroid nodule (not recorded which). Some clones in this sample may be carry-over from other donors' samples.

This clone was counted many times. The rearrangement uses TRBV29-1 and TRBJ2-5, with D tentatively TRBD1 (6 bases). The germline V gene encodes CDR1 SQVTM and CDR2 ANQGSEA. Trimming stripped 0 bases from V and 4 bases from J, with 15 bases between. The CDR3 extends over 15 amino acids. The CDR3 here is CSVEDSTRGRETQYF. In nucleotides, the CDR3 is TGCAGCGTTGAAGATAGCACCAGGGGCAGAGAGACCCAGTACTTC.

This clone has only a few counts. J is TRBJ2-7 and V is TRBV19, with TRBD1 matching over 7 bases. V lost 6 bases to trimming and J lost 4 bases; unmatched junction nucleotides: 9. In germline, CDR1 is LNHDA, CDR2 SQIVND (reference sequence). The CDR3 contains 14 residues. The CDR3 bases are TGTGCCAGTAGGGTGAGGGACAGATCATACGAGCAGTACTTC. Translated, it gives CASRVRDRSYEQYF.

This clone was seen at least ten times. This chain uses TRBV3-1 with TRBJ2-7; D possibly corresponds to TRBD1 (6 bases). The V and J ends lost 1 base and 4 bases respectively, with 20 bases between them. Per the germline V gene, CDR1 is LGHDT and CDR2 is YNNKEL (reference sequence). The CDR3 length is 17 residues. The CDR3, as DNA: TGTGCCAGCAGCCAAGGTCGTTCAGGGGCGGGTTTTTACGAGCAGTACTTC. Encoded protein: CASSQGRSGAGFYEQYF.

The rearrangement uses TRBV11-3 and TRBJ2-7; D is possibly TRBD1 (6 bases). Deletions cut 8 bases from V and 3 bases from J, with 14 bases between. The CDR3 is 13 amino acids. Germline CDR1 and CDR2: SGHNT and YENEEA. The CDR3 bases are TGTGCCAGCGCCCAGGGGATTGACTACGAGCAGTACTTC. Protein product: CASAQGIDYEQYF.

This clone was counted only a few times. This chain uses TRBV27 with TRBJ2-2; TRBD2 matches at 10 bases. The CDR3 is 14 amino acids. J was trimmed by 6 bases and V by 5 bases; bases with no gene match: 3. Germline CDR1 and CDR2: MNHEY and SMNVEV (reference sequence). CDR3 region: CASSPGLAAGELFF. As DNA, the CDR3 is TGTGCCAGCAGTCCCGGACTAGCGGCCGGGGAGCTGTTTTTT.

Many counts were recorded for this clone. The chain carries TRBV13 and TRBJ1-1; D might be TRBD1 (5 bases). Trimming pared 3 bases from V and 4 bases from J, leaving 12 bases between. Germline-derived CDR1 and CDR2 are PRHDT and FYEKMQ (reference sequence). CDR3 length: 14 residues. Here the CDR3 reads CASSFQGSGTEAFF. Here the CDR3 DNA reads TGTGCCAGCAGCTTTCAGGGTTCCGGCACTGAAGCTTTCTTT.

This clone was counted many times. The chain couples TRBV27 to TRBJ2-2; 11 nucleotides match TRBD2. V lost 2 bases to trimming and J lost 1 base; unmatched junction nucleotides: 12. There are 20 residues in the CDR3. CDR1 MNHEY and CDR2 SMNVEV come from the germline V gene (reference sequence). The CDR3 sequence: CASSLGTGTSGALNTGELFF. In nucleotides, the CDR3 is TGTGCCAGCAGTTTAGGTACCGGGACTAGCGGAGCTTTGAACACCGGGGAGCTGTTTTTT.

This clone was counted at least ten times. This sequence joins TRBV7-8 and TRBJ2-7; 9 bases align to TRBD2. Per germline, CDR1 SGHVS and CDR2 FQNEAQ. This CDR3 comprises 17 residues. With V trimmed by 4 bases and J by 2 bases, 12 bases remained unmatched. The CDR3: CASSSGTSRPPPYEQYF. The CDR3 DNA sequence: TGTGCCAGCAGCTCCGGGACTAGCCGACCGCCACCCTACGAGCAGTACTTC.

In this sample, this clone turned up many times. The V call is TRBV30, the J call TRBJ2-5, with D unclear. The CDR3 is made up of 12 amino acids. V was trimmed by 1 base and J by 4 bases, leaving 7 bases between them. Germline CDR1 GTSNPN, CDR2 SVGIG (reference sequence). The CDR3 loop reads CAWSGAVETQYF. CDR3 sequence (DNA): TGTGCCTGGAGTGGGGCAGTAGAGACCCAGTACTTC.

Many counts were recorded for this clone. The chain employs TRBV5-1 and TRBJ1-2, with D tentatively TRBD1 (6 bases). The V gene lost 0 bases and the J gene lost 4 bases, with 10 bases spanning the gap. The CDR3 length is 14 residues. Germline V gene sequence: CDR1 SGHRS, CDR2 YFSETQ. The CDR3 DNA reads TGCGCCAGCAGCTTGGGGGGGCAGGGCTATGGCTACACCTTC. Protein: CASSLGGQGYGYTF.

This clone has ten or more counts. The rearrangement joins TRBV6-2 or TRBV6-3 to TRBJ2-3; no clear D gene. Trimming removed 0 bases at V and 2 bases at J, with 6 bases between. Looked up from germline, CDR1 is MNHEY and CDR2 is SVGEGT. This CDR3 is 14 amino acids long. The CDR3 DNA is TGTGCCAGCAGTTACTCGGTCCCCACAGATACGCAGTATTTT. Its translation is CASSYSVPTDTQYF.

In this sample, this clone turned up a few times. V and J are TRBV6-5 and TRBJ1-2; 10 nucleotides match TRBD1. Trimming cost V 0 bases and J 8 bases; bases outside gene matches: 6. This CDR3 region has 15 residues. CDR1 and CDR2 from the germline V gene are MNHEY and SVGAGI. The CDR3 region has the DNA TGTGCCAGCAGTTACTCTCGGGACAGGGGTGGAGGCTACACCTTC. This translates into CASSYSRDRGGGYTF.

On this clone: One base away lies a much larger clone, so this may be a sequencing read error. This chain joins TRBV20-1 and TRBJ2-2; D is unclear. Germline V CDR1 and CDR2: DFQATT, SNEGSKA (reference sequence). This CDR3 has 13 amino acids. CDR3 protein: CSARDLNTWELFF. CDR3 coding DNA: TGCAGTGCTAGAGATTTGAACACCTGGGAGCTGTTTTTT.

This clone was seen at least ten times. The V gene is TRBV20-1, the J gene TRBJ1-5, with D uncertain. The length of the CDR3 is 12 residues. With 4 bases removed from V and 2 bases from J, the gap between germline ends came to 6 bases. Per the germline V gene, CDR1 is DFQATT and CDR2 is SNEGSKA (reference sequence). The CDR3: CSATVGNQPQHF. CDR3 coding DNA: TGCAGTGCTACGGTGGGCAATCAGCCCCAGCATTTT.

The table lists this clone with many counts. The rearrangement joins TRBV6-1 to TRBJ2-7, with TRBD2 identical over 12 bases. The CDR3 covers 17 residues. Germline V gene data show CDR1 as MNHNS and CDR2 as SASEGT. V was pared by 2 bases and J by 4 bases, with 9 bases of the junction left unmatched. The CDR3 here is CASSESQRLAGGYEQYF. The CDR3 nucleotides read TGTGCCAGCAGTGAATCTCAAAGGCTAGCGGGAGGGTACGAGCAGTACTTC.